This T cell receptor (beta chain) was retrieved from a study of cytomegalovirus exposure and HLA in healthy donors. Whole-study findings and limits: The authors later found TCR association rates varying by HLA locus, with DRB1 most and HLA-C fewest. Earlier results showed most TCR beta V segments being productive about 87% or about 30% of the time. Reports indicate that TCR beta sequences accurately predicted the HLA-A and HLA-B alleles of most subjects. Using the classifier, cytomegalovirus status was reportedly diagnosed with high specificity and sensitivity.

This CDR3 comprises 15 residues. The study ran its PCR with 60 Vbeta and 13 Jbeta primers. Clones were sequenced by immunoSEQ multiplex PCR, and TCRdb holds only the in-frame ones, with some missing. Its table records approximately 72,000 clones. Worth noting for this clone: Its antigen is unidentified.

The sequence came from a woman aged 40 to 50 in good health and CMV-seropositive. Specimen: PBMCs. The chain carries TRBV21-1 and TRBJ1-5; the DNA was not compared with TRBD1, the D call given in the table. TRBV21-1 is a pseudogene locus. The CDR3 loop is CASSNLTGGNQPQHF. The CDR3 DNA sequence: TGTGCCAGCAGCAATTTGACAGGGGGCAATCAGCCCCAGCATTTT.